These 7 T cell receptor beta chains were sequenced from one sample in a study of T-cell reconstitution after alpha-beta-depleted transplantation in children. Researchers prepared the TCRbeta library using unique molecular identifiers, the study reports. MiXCR, run by TCRdb on the PCR reads, gives a single entry per CDR3 protein. This table has over 200,000 distinct CDR3 sequences, roughly 9.1% appearing once. The input for sequencing was PBMCs, mostly from graft donor cells, taken 360 days after TCRalphabeta/CD19-depleted stem cell transplant. The receptors here all came from a male patient between 2 and 15 years old who had a stem cell transplant for acute myeloid leukemia, so the T cells may come from the graft donor.

The J gene is TRBJ1-4, the V gene TRBV5-1; D is undetermined. Germline V gives CDR1 SGHRS, CDR2 YFSETQ. This CDR3 has 16 residues. Trimming took off 5 bases at V and 6 bases at J, with 20 bases between the two ends. The CDR3 is CASSQILTRADEKLFF. The CDR3 DNA reads TGCGCCAGCAGTCAAATCCTGACAAGGGCGGATGAAAAACTGTTTTTT.

At least ten counts were recorded for this clonotype. This chain connects TRBV6-5 to TRBJ2-5; 9 bases are shared with TRBD2. Germline V gives CDR1 MNHEY, CDR2 SVGAGI. This CDR3 is 16 amino acids long. V dropped 4 bases and J dropped 3; count of bases not matched to a gene: 9. Here the CDR3 reads CASSFPTSGRKETQYF. DNA for the CDR3: TGTGCCAGCAGTTTCCCGACTAGCGGACGAAAAGAGACCCAGTACTTC.

This clonotype appeared many times. One junction end does not reproduce the germline sequence, and a read error may be involved. This chain uses TRBV7-7 with TRBJ1-1; D is possibly TRBD1 (5 bases). Germline V gene lookup returns CDR1 SSHAT and CDR2 FNYEAQ (reference sequence). CDR3 size: 13 residues. The CDR3 DNA is TGTGCTAGCAGCACAGACAGGAACACTGAAGCTTTCTTT. Translated: CASSTDRNTEAFF.

This clonotype has at least ten counts. The gene calls are TRBV5-1 and TRBJ2-5, with D unclear. This CDR3 region has 13 residues. V lost 0 bases and J lost 3, with 6 bases in between. Germline V CDR1 and CDR2: SGHRS, YFSETQ. In DNA, the CDR3 is TGCGCCAGCAGCTTGGCCACAGAAGAGACCCAGTACTTC. Encoded protein: CASSLATEETQYF.

This clonotype turned up a few times. This sequence joins TRBV4-1 and TRBJ2-2; 7 bases align to TRBD1. This CDR3 contains 17 residues. V was pared by 5 bases and J by 0 bases, with 9 bases of the junction left unmatched. CDR1 and CDR2 from the germline V gene are MGHRA and YSYEKL. CDR3 region: CASSSYHGTANTGELFF. The DNA for the CDR3 is TGCGCCAGCAGCAGCTACCACGGGACAGCGAACACCGGGGAGCTGTTTTTT.

This clonotype was found a few times. V is TRBV7-9 and J is TRBJ2-1, with 7 positions matching TRBD2. Germline V gives CDR1 SEHNR, CDR2 FQNEAQ (reference sequence). V dropped 4 bases and J dropped 9; count of bases not matched to a gene: 27. The CDR3 extends over 20 amino acids. The CDR3 DNA reads as TGTGCCAGCAGCTCATACGGGGCAGACCGCGGGAGATCGAAAATTGGTGAGCAGTTCTTC. This codes for CASSSYGADRGRSKIGEQFF.

This clonotype was observed a handful of times. The gene calls are TRBV27 and TRBJ2-4; 11 bases match TRBD2. The CDR3 spans 15 residues. V trimming: 4 bases; J trimming: 6 bases; junction bases outside the gene matches: 5. Per the germline V gene, CDR1 is MNHEY and CDR2 is SMNVEV (reference sequence). CDR3 in DNA: TGTGCCAGCAGTTCACTAGCGGGAGACATAAACATTCAGTACTTC. This sequence encodes CASSSLAGDINIQYF.